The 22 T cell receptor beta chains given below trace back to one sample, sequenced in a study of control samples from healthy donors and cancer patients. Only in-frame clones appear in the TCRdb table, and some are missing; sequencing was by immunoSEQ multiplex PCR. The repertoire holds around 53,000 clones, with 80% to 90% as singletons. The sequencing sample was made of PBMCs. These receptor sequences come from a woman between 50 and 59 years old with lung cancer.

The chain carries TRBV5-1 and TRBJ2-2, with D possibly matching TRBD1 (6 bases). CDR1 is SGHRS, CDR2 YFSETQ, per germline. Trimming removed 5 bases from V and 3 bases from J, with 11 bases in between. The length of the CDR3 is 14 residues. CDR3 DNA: TGCGCCAGCAGGAACAGGGCGGACACCGGGGAGCTGTTTTTT. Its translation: CASRNRADTGELFF.

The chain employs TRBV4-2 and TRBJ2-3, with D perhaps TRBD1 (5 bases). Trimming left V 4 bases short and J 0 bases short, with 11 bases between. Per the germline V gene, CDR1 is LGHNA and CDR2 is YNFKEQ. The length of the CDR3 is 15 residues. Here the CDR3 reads CASSPTAGSTDTQYF. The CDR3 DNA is TGTGCCAGCAGCCCGACAGCAGGCAGCACAGATACGCAGTATTTT.

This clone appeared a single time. CDR3 residues: CSASFSGANVLTF. The CDR3 bases are TGCAGTGCTAGTTTCTCTGGGGCCAACGTCCTGACTTTC. The chain couples TRBV20-1 to TRBJ2-6; D call uncertain. The V and J ends lost 3 bases and 0 bases respectively, with 3 bases between them. The CDR3 runs to 13 residues. Germline V CDR1 and CDR2: DFQATT, SNEGSKA (reference sequence).

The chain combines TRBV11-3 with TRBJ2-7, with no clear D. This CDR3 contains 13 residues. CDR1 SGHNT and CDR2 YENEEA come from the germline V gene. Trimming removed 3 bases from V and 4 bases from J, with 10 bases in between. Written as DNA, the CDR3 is TGTGCCAGCAGCTTGATGACTGAATACGAGCAGTACTTC. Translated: CASSLMTEYEQYF.

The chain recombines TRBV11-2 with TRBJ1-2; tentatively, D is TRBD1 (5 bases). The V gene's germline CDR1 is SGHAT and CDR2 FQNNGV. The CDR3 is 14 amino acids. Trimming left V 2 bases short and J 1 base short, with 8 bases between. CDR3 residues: CASSLTRVNYGYTF. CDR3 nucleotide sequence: TGTGCCAGCAGCTTAACCAGGGTTAACTATGGCTACACCTTC.

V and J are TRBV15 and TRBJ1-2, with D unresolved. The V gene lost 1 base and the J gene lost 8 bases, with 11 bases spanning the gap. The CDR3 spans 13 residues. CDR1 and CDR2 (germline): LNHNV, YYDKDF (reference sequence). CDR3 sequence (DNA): TGTGCCACCAGCAGAGCAGTGGAGTTAGGCTACACCTTC. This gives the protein CATSRAVELGYTF.

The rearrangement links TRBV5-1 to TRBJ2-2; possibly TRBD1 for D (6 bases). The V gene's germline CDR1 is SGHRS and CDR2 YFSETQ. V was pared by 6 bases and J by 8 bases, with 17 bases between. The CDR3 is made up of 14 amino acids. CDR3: CASNRDGRDGELFF. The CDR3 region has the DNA TGCGCCAGCAACAGGGATGGACGAGATGGGGAGCTGTTTTTT.

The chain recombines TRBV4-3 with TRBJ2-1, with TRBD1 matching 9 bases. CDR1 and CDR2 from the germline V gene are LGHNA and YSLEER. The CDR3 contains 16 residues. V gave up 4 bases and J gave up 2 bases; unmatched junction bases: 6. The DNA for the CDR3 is TGCGCCAGCAGCCTCAGCTACAGGGGGCCCTACAATGAGCAGTTCTTC. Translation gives CASSLSYRGPYNEQFF.

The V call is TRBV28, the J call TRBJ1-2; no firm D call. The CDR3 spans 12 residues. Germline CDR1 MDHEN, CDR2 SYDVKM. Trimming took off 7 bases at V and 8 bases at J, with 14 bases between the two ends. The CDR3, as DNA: TGTGCCAGCACGTCTGCGATGGAGGGCTACACCTTC. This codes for CASTSAMEGYTF.

The CDR3 loop reads CASSVMGSGGVQFF. The DNA for the CDR3 is TGTGCCAGCAGCGTAATGGGTAGTGGGGGGGTGCAGTTCTTC. The chain employs TRBV9 and TRBJ2-1, with 7 positions matching TRBD2. The V gene's germline CDR1 is SGDLS and CDR2 YYNGEE. V trimming: 1 base; J trimming: 12 bases; junction bases outside the gene matches: 10. CDR3 length equals 14 residues.

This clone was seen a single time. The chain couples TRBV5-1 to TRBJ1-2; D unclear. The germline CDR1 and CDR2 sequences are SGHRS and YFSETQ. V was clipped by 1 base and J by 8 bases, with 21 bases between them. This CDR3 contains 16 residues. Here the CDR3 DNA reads TGCGCCAGCAGCTTGAGTGTGGTGGCCGACGCTCGAGGCTACACCTTC. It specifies CASSLSVVADARGYTF.

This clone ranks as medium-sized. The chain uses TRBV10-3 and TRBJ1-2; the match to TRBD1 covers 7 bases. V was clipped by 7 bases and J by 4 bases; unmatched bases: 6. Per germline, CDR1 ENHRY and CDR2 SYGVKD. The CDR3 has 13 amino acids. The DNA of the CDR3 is TGTGCCATCACCTTGGACAGGACCTATGGCTACACCTTC. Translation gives CAITLDRTYGYTF.

DNA for the CDR3: TGTGCCAGCAGCTTACTGGTTGGGGAGCAGTACTTC. Its translation: CASSLLVGEQYF. This chain links TRBV5-6 with TRBJ2-7; D remains ambiguous. Germline CDR1 and CDR2: SGHDT and YYEEEE. The CDR3 runs to 12 residues. Trimming shortened V by 2 bases and J by 7 bases, and 10 bases separated the two germline ends.

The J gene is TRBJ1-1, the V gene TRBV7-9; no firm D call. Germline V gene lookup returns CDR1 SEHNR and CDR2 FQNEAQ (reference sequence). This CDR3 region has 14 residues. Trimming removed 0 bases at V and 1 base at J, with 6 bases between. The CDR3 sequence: CASSLASGNTEAFF. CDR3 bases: TGTGCCAGCAGCTTAGCTTCGGGGAACACTGAAGCTTTCTTT.

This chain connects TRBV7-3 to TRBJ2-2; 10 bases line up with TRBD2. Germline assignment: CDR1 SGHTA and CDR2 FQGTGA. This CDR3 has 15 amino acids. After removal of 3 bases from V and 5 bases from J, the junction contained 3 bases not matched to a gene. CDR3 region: CASSFTSGVTGELFF. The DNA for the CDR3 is TGTGCCAGCAGCTTTACTAGCGGGGTGACCGGGGAGCTGTTTTTT.

The CDR3 DNA follows: TGTGCCACCAGCAGAGGCCTAGCGGGTAATGAGCAGTTCTTC. Translated, it gives CATSRGLAGNEQFF. This chain links TRBV15 with TRBJ2-1; 8 bases align to TRBD2. In germline, CDR1 is LNHNV, CDR2 YYDKDF (reference sequence). The V gene end was trimmed by 1 base and the J gene end by 7 bases; junction bases not matched to a gene: 3. There are 14 residues in the CDR3.

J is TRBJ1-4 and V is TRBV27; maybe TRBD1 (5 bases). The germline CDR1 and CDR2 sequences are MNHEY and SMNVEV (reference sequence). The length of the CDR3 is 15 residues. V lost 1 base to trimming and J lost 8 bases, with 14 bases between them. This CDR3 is CASSLFRGVKEKLFF. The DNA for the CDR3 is TGTGCCAGCAGTTTATTCCGGGGGGTTAAAGAAAAACTGTTTTTT.

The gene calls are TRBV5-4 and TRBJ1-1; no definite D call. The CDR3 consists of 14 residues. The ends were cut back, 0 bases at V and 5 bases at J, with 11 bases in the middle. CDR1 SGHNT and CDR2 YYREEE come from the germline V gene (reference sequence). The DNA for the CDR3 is TGTGCCAGCAGCTTGGAGGTCCCCGGGACTGAAGCTTTCTTT. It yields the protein CASSLEVPGTEAFF.

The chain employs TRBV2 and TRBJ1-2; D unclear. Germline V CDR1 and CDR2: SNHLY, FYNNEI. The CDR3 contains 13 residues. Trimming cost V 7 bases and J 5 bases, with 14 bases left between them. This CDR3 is CASKPGLWYGYTF. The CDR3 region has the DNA TGTGCCAGCAAACCAGGCCTGTGGTATGGCTACACCTTC.

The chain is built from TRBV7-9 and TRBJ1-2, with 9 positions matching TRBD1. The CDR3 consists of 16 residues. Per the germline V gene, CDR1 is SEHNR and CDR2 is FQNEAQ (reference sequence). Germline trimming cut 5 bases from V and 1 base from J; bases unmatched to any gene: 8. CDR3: CASSLSRDRVNYGYTF. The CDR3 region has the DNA TGTGCCAGCAGCCTATCCCGGGACAGGGTTAACTATGGCTACACCTTC.

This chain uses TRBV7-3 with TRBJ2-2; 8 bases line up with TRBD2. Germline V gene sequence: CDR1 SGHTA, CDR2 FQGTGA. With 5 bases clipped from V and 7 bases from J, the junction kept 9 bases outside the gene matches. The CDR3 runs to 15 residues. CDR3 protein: CASSPVASGRGELFF. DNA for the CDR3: TGTGCCAGCAGCCCGGTGGCTAGCGGGCGCGGGGAGCTGTTTTTT.

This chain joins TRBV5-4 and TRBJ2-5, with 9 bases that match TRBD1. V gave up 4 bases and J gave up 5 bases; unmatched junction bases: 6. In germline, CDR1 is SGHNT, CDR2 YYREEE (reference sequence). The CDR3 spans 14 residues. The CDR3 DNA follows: TGTGCCAGCAGCCAGGACAGGGGCGGTGAGACCCAGTACTTC. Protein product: CASSQDRGGETQYF.